This T cell receptor (beta chain) was identified in a study of T cell clones after liver transplantation (dated by TCRdb to the late 2010s). Regarding the complete study: The samples were obtained from ITN030ST, a randomized trial that attempted immunosuppression withdrawal within 2 years after liver transplantation. Donor-reactive T cell clones were identified using TCRbeta sequencing after a pre-transplant mixed lymphocyte reaction and were then followed in post-transplant blood. As an antigen-independent comparator for the donor-reactive sequences, third party-reactive TCRbeta sequences from pre-transplant MLRs were identified as well. Three of the eight recipients were HCV-positive; the others were transplanted for non-autoimmune, non-viral indications. No induction therapy was given to the subjects, and standard immunosuppression was administered until randomization at 12-24 months post-transplant. Tolerance meant complete immunosuppression withdrawal for at least one year without liver enzymes rising beyond twice the upper limit of normal. Blood samples were collected pre-transplant, pre-randomization before withdrawal, and post-randomization after either complete withdrawal or failed withdrawal. Of the 8 liver transplant recipients making up the studied cohort, 3 were classified as tolerant and 5 as non-tolerant.

On the study overall, not on this receptor specifically: A significant post-transplant decrease in circulating donor-reactive CD4 TCRbeta sequences was observed in 5 of 8 subjects, irrespective of tolerance or HCV status. The decline in donor-reactive sequences exceeded the decline in third party-reactive sequences, suggesting partial antigen-specific deletion that was unrelated to withdrawal success. In two subjects, low numbers of available donor cells limited the measurable donor-reactive repertoire. The conclusions were considered preliminary, being limited by small, heterogeneous patient numbers and non-standardized post-transplant time points. Since no allograft tissue specimens were available, donor-reactive T cells may have migrated into the graft instead of being deleted. Once repertoire turnover was taken into account, donor-reactive detection showed a significant reduction for CD4 in 7 of 8 subjects and for CD8 in 8 of 8.

About this clone: Its antigen remains unidentified. Qualities for individual bases were not recorded, and no much larger clone is one base off.

Using immunoSEQ, frozen genomic DNA was subjected to high-throughput TCRbeta CDR3 sequencing, a process that included PCR amplification, mapping, bias correction and internal controls. As for the original processing: Productive rearrangements were kept, and unique TCRbeta sequences were defined by CDR3 nucleotide sequence plus V and J gene. Donor-reactive sequences required at least 5-fold expansion in CFSE-low cells versus unstimulated pre-transplant cells and at least 0.01% frequency. Minimum frequency thresholds were set for each subject on the basis of the unstimulated sample with the lowest template count, so that a detection power of at least 90% was ensured. Repertoire turnover was measured by Jensen-Shannon divergence between the top 1000 TCRbeta sequences post- and pre-transplant. Changes in detection of donor-reactive sequences were tested with two-sided Fisher's exact tests. The source is immuneACCESS, and TCRdb retained only in-frame sequences with V and J called. Part of the clones is not carried over; for the studies checked, unresolved V genes explain less than half of this, and the remainder is unexplained. That table gives V, J and clone size, and the DNA gave D and trimming. The sample contains under 60,000 clones, around 70% of them found a single time. The ten largest clones take up 9.7% of the sample.

Taken from the germline V gene, the CDR1 and CDR2 loops are KGHSH and LQKENI. V drops 3 bases and J drops 2 bases, leaving 16 bases in between. Spanning cysteine to phenylalanine, the CDR3 consists of 16 amino acids. This entry keeps only the CDR3 DNA: 48 bases, framed from base 1. Thawed unstimulated PBMCs were stained for CD3, CD4 and CD8 and FACS-sorted into CD3+CD4+ and CD3+CD8+ populations. All 8 studied subjects were randomized to withdrawal of immunosuppression. Genomic DNA was isolated with the Qiagen DNeasy Blood and Tissue Kit. This receptor chain uses TRBV18 and TRBJ1-2, with TRBD1 as a weak D call on 6 bases. This TCR was recovered from a human patient who received a liver transplant. It is possible that, after a transplant, some T cells come from the graft donor. The sequencing here drew on CD4+ T cells from blood, taken at the 22-month timepoint. For the CDR3, the sequence is CASSPRSQGQNYGYTF. The sequenced DNA: TGTGCCAGCTCACCTAGGTCTCAGGGGCAGAACTATGGCTACACCTTC.